What follows describes a single TCR beta chain. The antigen is undetermined. The record originates from a study of CXCR3-negative and CXCR3-positive naive CD8 T cells. The germline gives CDR1 MNHEY, CDR2 SVGAGI. The CDR3 totals 15 residues. 5' RACE with UMI labels generated the TRB cDNA libraries. Each CDR3 protein gets one entry in TCRdb, which reprocessed the 5' RACE reads and gives no DNA. The specimen's table records 100,000 to 150,000 distinct CDR3 sequences. Study findings and constraints: Diversity in memory CD8+ cells fell much lower than the comparably high levels seen in both naive subsets. Within a donor, both naive subsets shared TRBV-TRBJ usage, unlike memory cells.

Sequencing used naive CXCR3- CD8+ T cells from blood. The subset: CD45RO-CCR7+CD27+CD95- naive CD8+ T cells lacking CXCR3 (TNR3-). This chain uses TRBV6-5 with TRBJ1-5; there is no DNA to check the TCRdb D call of TRBD1. This receptor was taken from a human donor in good health. Some clones in this sample may be carry-over from other donors' samples. This chain's CDR3 is CASSSDRGWGQPQHF.